These T cell receptor beta chains were read from a single sample in a study of control samples from healthy donors and cancer patients. The repertoire was sequenced with immunoSEQ multiplex PCR; TCRdb's copy has only in-frame clones and lacks some. This sample has more than 50,000 clones, with over 75% found just once. Specimen: PBMCs. All receptors come from a woman in her fifties or sixties with colorectal cancer. Each CDR3 is given with its conserved first and last residue. A D gene is named only where the DNA matches it firmly. The listing skips clone size in some rows; elsewhere it reads once, few, many or a size class.

j_call d_call clone_size v_call cdr3_nt cdr3_aa
TRBJ1-2 . . TRBV19 TGTGCCAGTAGCCACACCCGGGAAAAGGGTGGCTACACCTTC CASSHTREKGGYTF
TRBJ1-1 TRBD1 . TRBV27 TGTGCCAGCAGATCTGGACAGGGGAACACTGAAGCTTTCTTT CASRSGQGNTEAFF
TRBJ1-4 . . TRBV7-9 TGTGCCAGCACCCCGGGGGGGCTGAATGAAAAACTGTTTTTT CASTPGGLNEKLFF
TRBJ2-3 . . TRBV7-8 TGTGCCAGCAGGGAGGGACTTTTTAACACAGATACGCAGTATTTT CASREGLFNTDTQYF
TRBJ1-1 . . TRBV28 TGTGCCAGCAGAAAAAAGGGGGTAAGGAACACTGAAGCTTTCTTT CASRKKGVRNTEAFF
TRBJ2-3 TRBD2 . TRBV27 TGTGCCAGCAGTTTATTAGCGGGGGGCCCCACAGATACGCAGTATTTT CASSLLAGGPTDTQYF
TRBJ2-3 . . TRBV2 TGTGCCAGCAGTGGATTTGGGGATACGCAGTATTTT CASSGFGDTQYF
TRBJ1-6 . . TRBV5-1 TGCGCCAGCAGCTATACAGGAGATAATTCACCCCTCCACTTT CASSYTGDNSPLHF
TRBJ1-1 . few TRBV27 TGTGCCAGCAGGGGTCAGGGGTGGGGAGCTGAAGCTTTCTTT CASRGQGWGAEAFF
TRBJ1-1 . . TRBV19 TGTGCCAGCGCGGGGGGAGAACTGAACACTGAAGCTTTCTTT CASAGGELNTEAFF
TRBJ1-1 . . TRBV2 TGTGCCAGCAGTTTACAGGGGAACACTGAAGCTTTCTTT CASSLQGNTEAFF
TRBJ2-7 TRBD1 . TRBV3-1/TRBV3-2 TGTGCCAGCAGCCAAGGGGGCGGGACAGGAGCCTACGAGCAGTACTTC CASSQGGGTGAYEQYF
TRBJ2-3 TRBD2 . TRBV18 TGTGCCAGCTCGGTAGCGGGAGCAGATACGCAGTATTTT CASSVAGADTQYF
TRBJ2-1 . once TRBV5-6 TGTGCCAGCAGCTTGGCCCCAGCGGTGTACAATGAGCAGTTCTTC CASSLAPAVYNEQFF
TRBJ1-6 TRBD1 once TRBV27 TGTGCCAGCAGTTTGGGGACAGGGGTTAATTCACCCCTCCACTTT CASSLGTGVNSPLHF
TRBJ1-2 . . TRBV5-1 TGCGCCAGCAGCTTATCCGGGACGGATGGCTACACCTTC CASSLSGTDGYTF
TRBJ1-1 . . TRBV19 TGTGCCAGTAGTATCGGTCGCAGCCCCTTGGGCACTGAAGCTTTCTTT CASSIGRSPLGTEAFF
TRBJ2-5 TRBD1 . TRBV7-9 TGTGCCAGCAGCAGGGGCCAGGGGGTAGAGACCCAGTACTTC CASSRGQGVETQYF
TRBJ1-5 TRBD1 . TRBV5-1 TGCGCCAGCAGCCGGACAGGATCTAGCAATCAGCCCCAGCATTTT CASSRTGSSNQPQHF
TRBJ2-1 . . TRBV19 TGTGCCAGTAGTATTTCGTACAATGAGCAGTTCTTC CASSISYNEQFF
TRBJ1-2 . . TRBV25-1 TGTGCCAGCAGTTCTAACACAGGGAACTATGGCTACACCTTC CASSSNTGNYGYTF
TRBJ2-3 TRBD2 few TRBV15 TGTGCCACCAGCGCCCTAGCGGGGGGAACAGATACGCAGTATTTT CATSALAGGTDTQYF